This TCR beta chain derives from a study of blood T cells in healthy people across ages. Study observations and caveats: Versus aged donors, long-lived donors had higher diversity and more naive CD4+ cells.

As concerns this clonotype: Its antigen remains unidentified.

The authors ran a second PCR of 7 to 11 cycles using a sample-barcoded 5' primer and a J-beta primer mix. Each CDR3 protein gets one entry after TCRdb re-called the 5' RACE reads with MiXCR. The sample consists of roughly 2 million distinct CDR3 sequences, around half of them appearing once. The CDR3 covers 16 residues. V gave up 5 bases and J gave up 2 bases; unmatched junction bases: 8. Germline lookup yields CDR1 SEHNR and CDR2 FQNEAQ (reference sequence). This receptor was obtained from a woman aged 35 to 49 in good health. Sequenced sample: blood. V and J are TRBV7-9 and TRBJ2-1; 8 bases align to TRBD1. The CDR3 spells CASSPGGALTYNEQFF. The CDR3 DNA follows: TGTGCCAGCAGCCCAGGGGGCGCGTTAACCTACAATGAGCAGTTCTTC.